The T cell receptor (beta chain) under discussion was sequenced for a study of T cell repertoires in cytomegalovirus infection. Study results and limitations: In two of eight donors, the top clonotype was HLA-C-restricted CMV-specific. Summed frequency of public TCR beta families distinguished CMV carriers with the relevant HLA.

TCRdb re-called the reads through MiXCR, storing one row per CDR3 protein. The table includes tens of thousands of distinct CDR3 sequences, approximately 3.6% detected once. CDR1 is SGHTA, CDR2 FQGTGA, per germline. V lost 0 bases to trimming and J lost 8 bases, with 9 bases between them. CDR3 size: 13 residues. This clonotype was counted a few times. Its antigen is unknown. Sequences were obtained from PBMCs. The chain employs TRBV7-3 and TRBJ2-3; D gene uncertain. This receptor was identified in a human donor in good health (CMV status not recorded). Some clones in this sample may be carry-over from other donors' samples. CDR3 DNA sequence: TGTGCCAGCAGCTTAACGGAGAGTACTACGCAGTATTTT. It yields the protein CASSLTESTTQYF.